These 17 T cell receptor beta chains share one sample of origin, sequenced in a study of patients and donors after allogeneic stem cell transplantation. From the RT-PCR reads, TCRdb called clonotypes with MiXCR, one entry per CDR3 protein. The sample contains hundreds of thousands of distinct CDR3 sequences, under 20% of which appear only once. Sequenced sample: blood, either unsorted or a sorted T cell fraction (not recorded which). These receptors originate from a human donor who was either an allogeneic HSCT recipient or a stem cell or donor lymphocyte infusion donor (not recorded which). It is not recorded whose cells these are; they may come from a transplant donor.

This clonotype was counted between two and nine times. The CDR3: CASSLAERVAHEQYF. Written as DNA, the CDR3 is TGTGCCAGCAGCTTAGCGGAAAGGGTAGCCCACGAGCAGTACTTC. The chain recombines TRBV7-9 with TRBJ2-7; no firm D call. Germline V gives CDR1 SEHNR, CDR2 FQNEAQ (reference sequence). The length of the CDR3 is 15 residues. Trimming cost V 0 bases and J 5 bases, with 14 bases left between them.

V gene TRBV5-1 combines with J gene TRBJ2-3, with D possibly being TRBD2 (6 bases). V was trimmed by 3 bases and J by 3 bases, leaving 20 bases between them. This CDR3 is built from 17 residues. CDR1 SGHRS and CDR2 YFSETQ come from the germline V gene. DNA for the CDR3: TGCGCCAGCAGCTCAACCGCGGACTTGGGAGGTACAGATACGCAGTATTTT. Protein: CASSSTADLGGTDTQYF.

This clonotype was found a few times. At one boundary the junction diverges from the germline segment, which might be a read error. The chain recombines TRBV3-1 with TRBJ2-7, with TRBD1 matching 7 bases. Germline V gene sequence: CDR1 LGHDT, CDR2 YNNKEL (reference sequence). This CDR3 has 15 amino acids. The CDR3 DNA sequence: TGTGCCAGCAACCAAAGGACAGGCAAAACGTACGAGCAGTACTTC. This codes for CASNQRTGKTYEQYF.

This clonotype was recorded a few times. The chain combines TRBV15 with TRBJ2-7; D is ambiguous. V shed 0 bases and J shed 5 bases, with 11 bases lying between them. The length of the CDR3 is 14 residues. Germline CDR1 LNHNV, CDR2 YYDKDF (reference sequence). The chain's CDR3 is CATSRDLLGDEQYF. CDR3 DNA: TGTGCCACCAGCAGAGATTTGTTGGGTGACGAGCAGTACTTC.

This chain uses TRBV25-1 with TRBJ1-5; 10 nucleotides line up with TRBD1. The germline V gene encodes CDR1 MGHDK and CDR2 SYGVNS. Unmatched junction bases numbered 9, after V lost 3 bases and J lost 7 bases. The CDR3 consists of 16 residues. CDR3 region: CASSDGQGVGGQPQHF. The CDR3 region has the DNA TGTGCCAGCAGTGACGGACAGGGGGTGGGAGGGCAGCCCCAGCATTTT. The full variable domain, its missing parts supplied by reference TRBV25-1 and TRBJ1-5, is EADIYQTPRYLVIGTGKKITLECSQTMGHDKMYWYQQDPGMELHLIHYSYGVNSTEKGDLSSESTVSRIRTEHFPLTLESARPSHTSQYLCASSDGQGVGGQPQHFGDGTRLSIL.

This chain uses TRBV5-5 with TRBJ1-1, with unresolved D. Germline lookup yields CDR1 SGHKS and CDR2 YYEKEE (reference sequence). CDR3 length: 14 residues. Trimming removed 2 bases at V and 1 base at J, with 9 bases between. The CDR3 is CASSLGPSNTEAFF. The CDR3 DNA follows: TGTGCCAGCAGCTTAGGACCGTCGAACACTGAAGCTTTCTTT.

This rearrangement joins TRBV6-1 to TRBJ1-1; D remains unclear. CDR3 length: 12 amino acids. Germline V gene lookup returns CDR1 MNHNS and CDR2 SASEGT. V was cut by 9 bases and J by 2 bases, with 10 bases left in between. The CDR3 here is CASQVANTEAFF. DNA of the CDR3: TGTGCCAGTCAGGTGGCTAACACTGAAGCTTTCTTT.

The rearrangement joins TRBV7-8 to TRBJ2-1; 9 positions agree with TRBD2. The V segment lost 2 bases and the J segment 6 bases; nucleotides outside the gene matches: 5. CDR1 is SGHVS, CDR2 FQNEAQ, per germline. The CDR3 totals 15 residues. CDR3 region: CASSLWVAGVNEQFF. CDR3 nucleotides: TGTGCCAGCAGCTTATGGGTAGCGGGGGTCAATGAGCAGTTCTTC. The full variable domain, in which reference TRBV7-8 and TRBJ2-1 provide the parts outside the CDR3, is GAGVSQSPRYKVAKRGQDVALRCDPISGHVSLFWYQQALGQGPEFLTYFQNEAQLDKSGLPSDRFFAERPEGSVSTLKIQRTQQEDSAVYLCASSLWVAGVNEQFFGPGTRLTVL.

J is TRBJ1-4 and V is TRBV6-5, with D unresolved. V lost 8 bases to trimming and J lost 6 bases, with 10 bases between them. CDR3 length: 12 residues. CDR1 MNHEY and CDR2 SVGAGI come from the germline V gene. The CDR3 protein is CASGAEDEKLFF. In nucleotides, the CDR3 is TGTGCCAGCGGAGCGGAAGATGAAAAACTGTTTTTT.

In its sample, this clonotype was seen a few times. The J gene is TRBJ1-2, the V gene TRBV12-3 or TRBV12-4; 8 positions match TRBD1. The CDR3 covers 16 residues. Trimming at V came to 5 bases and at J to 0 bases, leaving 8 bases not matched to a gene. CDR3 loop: CASSGTGGGANYGYTF. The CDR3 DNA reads TGTGCCAGCAGTGGAACAGGGGGTGGAGCTAACTATGGCTACACCTTC.

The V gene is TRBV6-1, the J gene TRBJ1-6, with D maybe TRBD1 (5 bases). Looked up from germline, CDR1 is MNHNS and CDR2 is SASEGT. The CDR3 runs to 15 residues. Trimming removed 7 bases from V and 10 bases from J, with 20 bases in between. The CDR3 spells CASNPGAGNNSPLHF. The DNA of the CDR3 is TGTGCCAGCAACCCCGGGGCGGGGAACAACTCACCCCTCCACTTT.

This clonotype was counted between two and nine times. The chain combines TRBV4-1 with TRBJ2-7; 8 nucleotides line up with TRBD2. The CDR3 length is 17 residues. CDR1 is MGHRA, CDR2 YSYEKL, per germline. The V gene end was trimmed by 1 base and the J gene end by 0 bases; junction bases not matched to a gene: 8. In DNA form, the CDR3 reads TGCGCCAGCAGCCAAGTTCCTAGCGGGCTTTCCTCCTACGAGCAGTACTTC. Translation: CASSQVPSGLSSYEQYF.

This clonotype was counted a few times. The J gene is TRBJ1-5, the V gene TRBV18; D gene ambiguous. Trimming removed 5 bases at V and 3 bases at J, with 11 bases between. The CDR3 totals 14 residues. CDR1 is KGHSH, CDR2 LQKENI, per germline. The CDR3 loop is CASSSLEHNQPQHF. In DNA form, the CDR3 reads TGTGCCAGCTCAAGTCTTGAACACAATCAGCCCCAGCATTTT.

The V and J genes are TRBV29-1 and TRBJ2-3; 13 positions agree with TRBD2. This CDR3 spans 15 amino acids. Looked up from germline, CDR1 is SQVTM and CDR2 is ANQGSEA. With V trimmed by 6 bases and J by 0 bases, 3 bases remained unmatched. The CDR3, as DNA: TGCAGCGTACCACTAGCGGGAGGGAGCACAGATACGCAGTATTTT. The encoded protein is CSVPLAGGSTDTQYF.

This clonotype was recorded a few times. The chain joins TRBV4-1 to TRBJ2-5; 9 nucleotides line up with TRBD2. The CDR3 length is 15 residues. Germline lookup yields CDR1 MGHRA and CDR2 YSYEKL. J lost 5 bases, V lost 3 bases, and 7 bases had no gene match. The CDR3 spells CASSQAGTSMETQYF. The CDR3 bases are TGCGCCAGCAGCCAGGCCGGGACTAGCATGGAGACCCAGTACTTC.

CDR3: CSALFLVAGGVDTQYF. Here the CDR3 DNA reads TGCAGTGCTCTCTTCTTAGTAGCGGGAGGTGTAGATACGCAGTATTTT. This chain links TRBV20-1 with TRBJ2-3; 10 bases agree with TRBD2. CDR1 DFQATT and CDR2 SNEGSKA come from the germline V gene (reference sequence). The trim removed 5 bases at V and 5 bases at J, leaving 13 bases unmatched. This CDR3 comprises 16 residues.

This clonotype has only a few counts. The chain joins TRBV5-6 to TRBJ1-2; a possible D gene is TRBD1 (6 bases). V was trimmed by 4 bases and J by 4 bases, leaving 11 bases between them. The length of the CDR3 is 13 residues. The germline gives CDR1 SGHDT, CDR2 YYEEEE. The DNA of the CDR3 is TGTGCCAGCAGCGCACAGGGCCTCTATGGCTACACCTTC. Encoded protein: CASSAQGLYGYTF. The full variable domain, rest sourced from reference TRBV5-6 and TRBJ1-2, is DAGVTQSPTHLIKTRGQQVTLRCSPKSGHDTVSWYQQALGQGPQFIFQYYEEEERQRGNFPDRFSGHQFPNYSSELNVNALLLGDSALYLCASSAQGLYGYTFGSGTRLTVV.